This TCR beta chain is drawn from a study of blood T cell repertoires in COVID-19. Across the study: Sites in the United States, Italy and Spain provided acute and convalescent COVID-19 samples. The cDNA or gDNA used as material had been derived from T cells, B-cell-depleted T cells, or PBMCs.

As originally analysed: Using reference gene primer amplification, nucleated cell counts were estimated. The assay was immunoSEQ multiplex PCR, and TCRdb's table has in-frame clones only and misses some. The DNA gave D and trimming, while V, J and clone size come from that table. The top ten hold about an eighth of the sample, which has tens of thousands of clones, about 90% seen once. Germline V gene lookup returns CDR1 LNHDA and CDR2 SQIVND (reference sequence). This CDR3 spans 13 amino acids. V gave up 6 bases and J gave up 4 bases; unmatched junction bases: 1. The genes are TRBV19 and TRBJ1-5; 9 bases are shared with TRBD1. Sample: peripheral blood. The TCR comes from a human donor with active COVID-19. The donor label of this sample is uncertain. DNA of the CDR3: TGTGCCAGTAGGACAGGGGGGAATCAGCCCCAGCATTTT. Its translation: CASRTGGNQPQHF.